Each of the 17 T cell receptor beta chains below was sequenced from the same sample in a study of CD8+ T cells in alopecia areata. Investigators isolated RNA and reverse transcribed it into cDNA to act as the sequencing template. Clones were sequenced by immunoSEQ multiplex PCR, and TCRdb holds only the in-frame ones, with some missing. This sample has 200,000 to 250,000 clones, with around 62% found just once. Sequencing was performed on CD4+ T cells sorted from blood, taken at week 0. These receptors originate from a human donor with alopecia areata.

This chain uses TRBV25-1 with TRBJ1-6; 7 positions agree with TRBD1. The CDR3 runs to 14 residues. The germline V gene encodes CDR1 MGHDK and CDR2 SYGVNS. The J segment lost 11 bases and the V segment lost 4 bases, leaving 8 bases of the junction unmatched. This CDR3 reads CASSAQGFMAPLHF. As DNA, the CDR3 is TGTGCCAGCAGTGCACAGGGGTTTATGGCACCCCTCCACTTT.

This clone appeared a few times. CDR3 nucleotides: TGTGCCAGCAGCTGGGGACTAGCTGCCTACGAGCAGTACTTC. This codes for CASSWGLAAYEQYF. The chain combines TRBV7-8 with TRBJ2-7; 9 bases align to TRBD2. The CDR3 has 14 amino acids. Trimming cost V 4 bases and J 2 bases; bases outside gene matches: 3. Germline values: CDR1 SGHVS, CDR2 FQNEAQ.

This clone was seen many times. This sequence joins TRBV4-2 and TRBJ2-1, with 9 bases aligning to TRBD2. The V segment lost 1 base and the J segment 9 bases; nucleotides outside the gene matches: 10. Germline-derived CDR1 and CDR2 are LGHNA and YNFKEQ. The CDR3 contains 16 residues. Here the CDR3 reads CASSQGISGSPPEQFF. The CDR3 DNA reads TGTGCCAGCAGCCAAGGGATTAGCGGGAGTCCCCCTGAGCAGTTCTTC.

This chain links TRBV4-2 with TRBJ2-3; D call uncertain. The CDR3 consists of 11 residues. The V gene lost 1 base and the J gene lost 5 bases, with 1 base spanning the gap. The germline V gene encodes CDR1 LGHNA and CDR2 YNFKEQ. DNA of the CDR3: TGTGCCAGCAGCCAAGTAGATACGCAGTATTTT. This translates into CASSQVDTQYF.

This rearrangement joins TRBV29-1 to TRBJ2-1; D assignment may be TRBD1 or TRBD2 (6 bases each). This CDR3 has 14 residues. Deletions cut 6 bases from V and 5 bases from J, with 17 bases between. CDR1 is SQVTM and CDR2 is ANQGSEA in the germline V gene. The CDR3 here is CSVTTGRPDNEQFF. For the CDR3, the DNA is TGCAGCGTCACCACAGGGAGGCCTGACAATGAGCAGTTCTTC.

The chain has TRBV5-1 and TRBJ1-1; D is unclear. This CDR3 spans 12 amino acids. Germline lookup yields CDR1 SGHRS and CDR2 YFSETQ. The ends were cut back, 5 bases at V and 3 bases at J, with 8 bases in the middle. Here the CDR3 reads CASRKDDTEAFF. In DNA, the CDR3 is TGCGCCAGCAGAAAGGACGACACTGAAGCTTTCTTT.

This clone occurred a few times. The genes are TRBV5-1 and TRBJ2-1; 7 bases agree with TRBD1. CDR1 is SGHRS and CDR2 is YFSETQ in the germline V gene. This CDR3 is 13 amino acids long. Trimming removed 0 bases from V and 10 bases from J; junction bases left unmatched: 4. In nucleotides, the CDR3 is TGCGCCAGCAGCTTGGCAGGGGGTAACGAGCAGTTCTTC. Translating gives CASSLAGGNEQFF.

A remark on this clone: Other DNA sequences of this sample code for an identical CDR3. The chain couples TRBV29-1 to TRBJ1-1; D might be TRBD1 (5 bases). In germline, CDR1 is SQVTM, CDR2 ANQGSEA. Trimming left V 6 bases short and J 0 bases short, with 11 bases between. The CDR3 is 13 residues long. The CDR3 region is CSVAGRLNTEAFF. In DNA form, the CDR3 reads TGCAGCGTCGCGGGACGGTTGAACACTGAAGCTTTCTTT. The full variable domain, completed using reference TRBV29-1 and TRBJ1-1, is SAVISQKPSRDICQRGTSLTIQCQVDSQVTMMFWYRQQPGQSLTLIATANQGSEATYESGFVIDKFPISRPNLTFSTLTVSNMSPEDSSIYLCSVAGRLNTEAFFGQGTRLTVV.

This clone was found a few times. This chain connects TRBV6-5 to TRBJ2-3, with 9 bases that match TRBD1. Germline V CDR1 and CDR2: MNHEY, SVGAGI. V shed 6 bases and J 4 bases; nucleotides not matched to a gene: 5. The CDR3 loop spans 14 amino acids. CDR3 protein: CASSWDRESDTQYF. In DNA, the CDR3 is TGTGCCAGCAGCTGGGACAGGGAGTCAGATACGCAGTATTTT.

In DNA form, the CDR3 reads TGTGCCAGCACGGCCAAACAGGGGGTCAATTCACCCCTCCACTTT. This codes for CASTAKQGVNSPLHF. The gene calls are TRBV2 and TRBJ1-6; 8 nucleotides align to TRBD1. Germline V gene sequence: CDR1 SNHLY, CDR2 FYNNEI. The CDR3 loop spans 15 amino acids. The V and J ends lost 7 bases and 7 bases, in that order; junction bases with no gene match: 9.

This clone has more than one count but fewer than ten. The chain is built from TRBV4-1 and TRBJ2-5; TRBD2 is a possible D gene (5 bases). CDR3 length equals 14 residues. Trimming left V 4 bases short and J 4 bases short, with 13 bases between. Germline CDR1 is MGHRA and CDR2 is YSYEKL. CDR3 protein: CASSRGALRETQYF. The CDR3 nucleotides are TGCGCCAGCAGCCGGGGAGCGCTCCGAGAGACCCAGTACTTC.

The chain recombines TRBV15 with TRBJ1-2; D uncertain. Trimming stripped 4 bases from V and 1 base from J, with 10 bases between. This CDR3 region has 14 residues. Per germline, CDR1 LNHNV and CDR2 YYDKDF (reference sequence). The CDR3 DNA reads as TGTGCCACCAGCAAGGGTAACAATAACTATGGCTACACCTTC. Amino acids: CATSKGNNNYGYTF.

This chain connects TRBV7-2 to TRBJ2-5, with 10 nucleotides matching TRBD2. J lost 0 bases, V lost 7 bases, and 8 bases had no gene match. The CDR3 extends over 16 amino acids. Germline CDR1 and CDR2: SGHTA and FQGNSA. The CDR3 is CASTFLGLADQETQYF. In DNA form, the CDR3 reads TGTGCCAGCACCTTTCTTGGACTAGCGGACCAAGAGACCCAGTACTTC.

The rearrangement uses TRBV5-6 and TRBJ2-4, with D possibly TRBD1 on 6 matching bases. The CDR3 extends over 17 amino acids. V was pared by 3 bases and J by 5 bases, with 21 bases between. CDR1 SGHDT and CDR2 YYEEEE come from the germline V gene. The CDR3: CASSSREHRDLQNIQYF. CDR3 bases: TGTGCCAGCAGCTCACGTGAACACAGGGATCTTCAAAACATTCAGTACTTC.

There are a few counts of this clone. V is TRBV7-6 and J is TRBJ2-1, with TRBD1 matching over 7 bases. With V trimmed by 10 bases and J by 10 bases, 7 bases remained unmatched. CDR1 and CDR2 from the germline V gene are SGHVS and FNYEAQ. This CDR3 comprises 11 residues. The DNA for the CDR3 is TGTGCCACGGACAGGTTCGGGGAGCAGTTCTTC. Its translation: CATDRFGEQFF.

The chain uses TRBV13 and TRBJ2-3; D is unresolved. With 5 bases removed from V and 4 bases from J, the gap between germline ends came to 13 bases. CDR3 length: 14 residues. Germline assignment: CDR1 PRHDT and CDR2 FYEKMQ (reference sequence). CDR3 bases: TGTGCCAGCAGCATCTATAATCCGGCAGATACGCAGTATTTT. Translated: CASSIYNPADTQYF.

The CDR3 loop reads CASRRLTGSGNTIYF. The CDR3 DNA is TGTGCCAGCAGAAGACTGACAGGTTCGGGAAACACCATATATTTT. V gene TRBV7-9 combines with J gene TRBJ1-3; TRBD1 might be the D (6 bases). Germline CDR1 reads SEHNR; CDR2 reads FQNEAQ (reference sequence). V shed 6 bases and J shed 4 bases, with 16 bases lying between them. This CDR3 is 15 amino acids long.